The clone carrying this TCR beta chain appeared many times. The source of the sample is a study of metastatic and nonmetastatic thyroid tumors. Patients were all untreated before their thyroid surgery. This CDR3 comprises 14 residues. Trimming left V 1 base short and J 5 bases short, with 11 bases between. Germline V gene lookup returns CDR1 SGHRS and CDR2 YFSETQ. MiXCR was used by TCRdb to re-call the PCR reads. Of 20,000 to 25,000 clones listed, about a sixth are singletons. The sequenced material came from blood. The chain uses TRBV5-1 and TRBJ2-3, with a weak D call TRBD2 (6 bases). This receptor was obtained from a male donor with papillary thyroid cancer or a benign thyroid nodule (not recorded which). Some clones in this sample may be carry-over from other donors' samples. In DNA form, the CDR3 reads TGCGCCAGCAGCTTGACAGCGGGTGAAGATACGCAGTATTTT. This encodes CASSLTAGEDTQYF.